This entry lists 11 T cell receptor beta chains sequenced from one sample in a study of OX40 agonist ivuxolimab in advanced cancers. This table comes from immunoSEQ multiplex PCR, and its TCRdb copy is limited to in-frame clones, with some not included. The repertoire consists of over 25,000 clones, with more than 70% occurring once and the leading ten covering approximately 22%. The material sequenced was CD4+ or CD8+ T cells sorted from blood, taken in a trial of the OX40 agonist ivuxolimab. These receptors originate from an adult with an advanced solid tumor such as melanoma, head and neck, liver or kidney cancer.

The chain carries TRBV7-3 and TRBJ2-1, with TRBD2 identical over 10 bases. CDR1 SGHTA and CDR2 FQGTGA come from the germline V gene. The CDR3 has 14 amino acids. The V segment lost 8 bases and the J segment 7 bases; nucleotides outside the gene matches: 8. The CDR3 loop is CASSPGLARNEQFF. DNA for the CDR3: TGTGCCAGCTCACCGGGACTAGCGAGAAATGAGCAGTTCTTC.

The chain has TRBV20-1 and TRBJ2-1; D not resolved. Germline loops: CDR1 DFQATT, CDR2 SNEGSKA (reference sequence). The V end was cut by 6 bases, the J end by 4 bases, with 4 bases between. This CDR3 comprises 10 residues. Here the CDR3 reads CSARYNEQFF. The CDR3, as DNA: TGCAGTGCGCGATACAATGAGCAGTTCTTC.

The chain is built from TRBV13 and TRBJ2-3; 14 nucleotides match TRBD2. The V gene end was trimmed by 5 bases and the J gene end by 3 bases; junction bases not matched to a gene: 4. This CDR3 is 16 amino acids long. Germline V gene data show CDR1 as PRHDT and CDR2 as FYEKMQ (reference sequence). In DNA, the CDR3 is TGTGCCAGCAGCGCCCGACTAGCGGGGGGGACAGATACGCAGTATTTT. It translates to CASSARLAGGTDTQYF.

As regards this clone: This specimen includes other DNA sequences encoding the same CDR3. CDR3 in DNA: TGTGCCAGCAGGGCCCGGAGCTCCTATAATTCACCCCTCCACTTT. Protein sequence: CASRARSSYNSPLHF. The V gene is TRBV2, the J gene TRBJ1-6; the D is unclear. Looked up from germline, CDR1 is SNHLY and CDR2 is FYNNEI. The CDR3 spans 15 residues. V lost 6 bases and J lost 0, with 9 bases in between.

This clone was seen only once. The chain has TRBV2 and TRBJ1-1; D remains unclear. Trimming removed 2 bases at V and 4 bases at J, with 14 bases between. This CDR3 spans 15 amino acids. The germline CDR1 and CDR2 sequences are SNHLY and FYNNEI. The CDR3 DNA reads as TGTGCCAGCAGTGAAAATTCGCAGGTTGTCACTGAAGCTTTCTTT. Residues: CASSENSQVVTEAFF.

The chain combines TRBV7-2 with TRBJ2-7; D gene unclear. Trimming shortened V by 5 bases and J by 3 bases, and 14 bases separated the two germline ends. CDR1 is SGHTA and CDR2 is FQGNSA in the germline V gene. The CDR3 length is 14 residues. The CDR3 protein is CASSGPNVIYEQYF. The CDR3 region has the DNA TGTGCCAGCAGCGGGCCTAACGTCATCTACGAGCAGTACTTC.

This clone has only a few counts. This chain connects TRBV27 to TRBJ1-2; TRBD1 is a possible D gene (5 bases). Germline CDR1 MNHEY, CDR2 SMNVEV (reference sequence). This CDR3 region has 14 residues. V was shortened by 6 bases and J by 4 bases, with 15 bases between the two germline ends. CDR3 in DNA: TGTGCCAGCAGAGGACTGGGGCGGATCTATGGCTACACCTTC. Translation: CASRGLGRIYGYTF.

The chain is built from TRBV10-2 and TRBJ2-3; 12 bases line up with TRBD2. Per the germline V gene, CDR1 is WSHSY and CDR2 is SAAADI. This CDR3 has 16 residues. Trimming cost V 4 bases and J 5 bases; bases outside gene matches: 7. This CDR3 reads CASSVSSGGVRDTQYF. The DNA for the CDR3 is TGCGCCAGCAGTGTGTCTAGCGGGGGGGTTCGAGATACGCAGTATTTT.

This CDR3 is CASSRGTSGNNEQFF. CDR3 DNA sequence: TGTGCCAGCAGCAGGGGCACTAGCGGAAACAATGAGCAGTTCTTC. This chain uses TRBV11-1 with TRBJ2-1, with 8 positions matching TRBD2. J was trimmed by 5 bases and V by 5 bases; bases with no gene match: 8. Germline V gene data show CDR1 as SGHAT and CDR2 as FQDESV (reference sequence). The CDR3 sequence is 15 residues long.

The V and J genes are TRBV28 and TRBJ1-4, with D tentatively TRBD1 (6 bases). Trimming pared 0 bases from V and 7 bases from J, leaving 18 bases between. Germline V gives CDR1 MDHEN, CDR2 SYDVKM. This CDR3 is 17 amino acids long. CDR3 sequence reads: CASSLWAGGGQGEKLFF. The CDR3 DNA reads TGTGCCAGCAGTTTATGGGCGGGAGGGGGTCAAGGTGAAAAACTGTTTTTT.

In its sample, this clone was seen a few times. The J gene is TRBJ1-6, the V gene TRBV6-7; D remains ambiguous. TRBV6-7 is sorted into the ORF group, with uncertain function. The CDR3 has 13 amino acids. Between the trimmed V and J ends, which lost 0 bases and 8 bases, there was a span of 5 bases. The CDR3 region is CASSYSPDSPLHF. DNA of the CDR3: TGTGCCAGCAGTTACTCTCCTGATTCACCCCTCCACTTT.